The clone carrying this TCR beta chain was counted at least ten times. The data belong to a study of T cells in Graves' hyperthyroidism and ophthalmopathy. TCR beta CDR3 region amplification was performed from RNA transcripts. First-round RT-PCR with HTBI primers amplified the TCR CDR3 region. One entry per CDR3 protein results from TCRdb running MiXCR on the multiplex PCR reads. Here the sample spans about 380,000 distinct CDR3 sequences, about 15% being singletons. This sample holds PBMCs from less than 13 ml fresh peripheral blood. This CDR3 region has 15 residues. Germline values: CDR1 SGHRS, CDR2 YFSETQ. V lost 3 bases to trimming and J lost 1 base; unmatched junction nucleotides: 2.

Input material: blood. This chain uses TRBV5-1 with TRBJ1-4; 8 bases match TRBD1. This TCR was recovered from a woman aged 55-75 years with Graves' hyperthyroidism. CDR3 sequence reads: CASSYGQGTNEKLFF. The DNA of the CDR3 is TGCGCCAGCAGCTACGGACAGGGAACTAATGAAAAACTGTTTTTT.